This TCR beta chain is drawn from a study of cytomegalovirus exposure and HLA in healthy donors. Study outcomes and limitations: TRBV6-2, TRBV6-3 and some other V segments were excluded as indistinguishable. In a later analysis, a missense DCLRE1C variant was linked to TCR beta V- and J-gene trimming.

Germline CDR1 reads MNHNS; CDR2 reads SASEGT. The CDR3 loop spans 16 amino acids. J was trimmed by 5 bases and V by 1 base; bases with no gene match: 8. Concerning this clone itself: The target antigen is unknown.

Primers included in the PCR were 60 Vbeta and 13 Jbeta primers. The table came from immunoSEQ multiplex PCR; TCRdb's copy has only in-frame clones and leaves some out. The sample records about 55,000 clones, about three quarters being singletons. The receptor was isolated from a female donor in good health and CMV-seronegative. V gene TRBV6-1 combines with J gene TRBJ2-5; 9 positions agree with TRBD1. Sequencing input: PBMCs. The CDR3 DNA is TGTGCCAGCAGTGAAGGGGACAGGGCTCTAGGGGAGACCCAGTACTTC. Protein: CASSEGDRALGETQYF.